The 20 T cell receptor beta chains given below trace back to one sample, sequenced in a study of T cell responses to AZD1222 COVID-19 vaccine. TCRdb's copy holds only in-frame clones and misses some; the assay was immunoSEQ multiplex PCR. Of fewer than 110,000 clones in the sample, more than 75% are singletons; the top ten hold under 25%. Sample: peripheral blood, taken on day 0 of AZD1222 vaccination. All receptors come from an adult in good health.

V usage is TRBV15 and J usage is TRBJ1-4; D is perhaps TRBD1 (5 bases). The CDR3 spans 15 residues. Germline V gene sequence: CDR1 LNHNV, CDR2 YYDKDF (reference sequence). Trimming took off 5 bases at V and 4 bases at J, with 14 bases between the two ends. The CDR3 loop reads CATSPRRTYNEKLFF. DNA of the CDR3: TGTGCCACCAGCCCCCGGCGGACATATAATGAAAAACTGTTTTTT.

The CDR3 sequence is CASSFRPRGYEQYF. The CDR3 bases are TGTGCCAGCAGTTTCCGGCCCCGGGGTTACGAGCAGTACTTC. The rearrangement joins TRBV27 to TRBJ2-7, with D possibly matching TRBD2 (5 bases). From germline, CDR1 is MNHEY and CDR2 SMNVEV (reference sequence). V shed 3 bases and J shed 4 bases, with 13 bases lying between them. The CDR3 extends over 14 amino acids.

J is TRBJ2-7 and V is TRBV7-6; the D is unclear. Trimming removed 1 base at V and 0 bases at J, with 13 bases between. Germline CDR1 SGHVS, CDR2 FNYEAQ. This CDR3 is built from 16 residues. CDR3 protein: CASSLGPGSSSYEQYF. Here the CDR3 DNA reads TGTGCCAGCAGCTTAGGGCCAGGTTCAAGCTCCTACGAGCAGTACTTC.

The CDR3 sequence: CASSQSPGTGLGVAFF. The CDR3 nucleotides are TGTGCCAGCAGTCAAAGTCCCGGGACAGGGTTGGGGGTTGCTTTCTTT. The chain couples TRBV27 to TRBJ1-1; TRBD1 agrees at 9 bases. This CDR3 is built from 16 residues. The V segment lost 5 bases and the J segment 11 bases; nucleotides outside the gene matches: 18. Germline CDR1 reads MNHEY; CDR2 reads SMNVEV (reference sequence).

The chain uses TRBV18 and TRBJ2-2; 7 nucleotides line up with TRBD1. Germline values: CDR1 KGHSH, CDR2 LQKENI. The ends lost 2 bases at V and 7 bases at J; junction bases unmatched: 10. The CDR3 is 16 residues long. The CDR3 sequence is CASSPNFRQGGGELFF. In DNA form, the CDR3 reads TGTGCCAGCTCACCAAACTTCAGACAGGGCGGCGGGGAGCTGTTTTTT.

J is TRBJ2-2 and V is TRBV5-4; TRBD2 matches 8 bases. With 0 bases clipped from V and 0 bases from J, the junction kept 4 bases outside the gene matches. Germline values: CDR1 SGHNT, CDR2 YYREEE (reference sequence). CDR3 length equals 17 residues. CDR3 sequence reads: CASSLDPGLANTGELFF. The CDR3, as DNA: TGTGCCAGCAGCTTGGACCCGGGACTAGCGAACACCGGGGAGCTGTTTTTT.

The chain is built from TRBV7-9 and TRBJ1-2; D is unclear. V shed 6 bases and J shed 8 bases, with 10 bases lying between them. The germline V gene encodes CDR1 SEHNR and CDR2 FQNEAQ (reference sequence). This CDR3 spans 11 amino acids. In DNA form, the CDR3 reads TGTGCCAGCAGTTACACGTGGGGCTACACCTTC. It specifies CASSYTWGYTF. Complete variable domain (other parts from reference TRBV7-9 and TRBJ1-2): DTGVSQNPRHKITKRGQNVTFRCDPISEHNRLYWYRQTLGQGPEFLTYFQNEAQLEKSRLLSDRFSAERPKGSFSTLEIQRTEQGDSAMYLCASSYTWGYTFGSGTRLTVV.

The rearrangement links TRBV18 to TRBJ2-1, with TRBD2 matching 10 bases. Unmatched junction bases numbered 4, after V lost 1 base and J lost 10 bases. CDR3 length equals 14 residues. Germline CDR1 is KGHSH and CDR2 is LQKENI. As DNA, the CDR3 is TGTGCCAGCTCACCACGGGCTAGCGGGGGAGAGCAGTTCTTC. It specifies CASSPRASGGEQFF.

CDR3 sequence: CASSQRGHYGYTF. The CDR3 nucleotides read TGTGCCAGCAGCCAGAGGGGTCACTATGGCTACACCTTC. The chain recombines TRBV2 with TRBJ1-2; the D gene is possibly TRBD1 (5 bases). Trimming pared 6 bases from V and 3 bases from J, leaving 11 bases between. The CDR3 is 13 amino acids. CDR1 and CDR2 from the germline V gene are SNHLY and FYNNEI. The whole variable domain, filled in from reference TRBV2 and TRBJ1-2, reads EPEVTQTPSHQVTQMGQEVILRCVPISNHLYFYWYRQILGQKVEFLVSFYNNEISEKSEIFDDQFSVERPDGSNFTLKIRSTKLEDSAMYFCASSQRGHYGYTFGSGTRLTVV.

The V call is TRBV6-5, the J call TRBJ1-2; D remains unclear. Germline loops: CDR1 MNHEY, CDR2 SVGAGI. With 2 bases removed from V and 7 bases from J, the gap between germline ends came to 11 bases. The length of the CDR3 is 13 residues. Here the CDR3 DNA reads TGTGCCAGCAGTTACGAGGAAGGTGTTGGCTACACCTTC. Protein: CASSYEEGVGYTF.

The CDR3 coding sequence is TGTGCCAGCAGGAACAGGGGCGGCTACACCTTC. Its protein product is CASRNRGGYTF. The V and J genes are TRBV6-5 and TRBJ1-2; 7 nucleotides match TRBD1. Germline V lookup: CDR1 MNHEY, CDR2 SVGAGI. This CDR3 is 11 amino acids long. V lost 6 bases and J lost 8; bases outside the gene matches: 3.

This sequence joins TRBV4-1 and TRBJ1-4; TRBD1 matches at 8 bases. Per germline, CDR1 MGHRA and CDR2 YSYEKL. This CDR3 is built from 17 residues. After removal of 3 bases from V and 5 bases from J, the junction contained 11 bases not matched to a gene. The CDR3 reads CASSQLGRGPTNEKLFF. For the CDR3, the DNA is TGCGCCAGCAGCCAGCTGGGCAGGGGGCCGACAAATGAAAAACTGTTTTTT.

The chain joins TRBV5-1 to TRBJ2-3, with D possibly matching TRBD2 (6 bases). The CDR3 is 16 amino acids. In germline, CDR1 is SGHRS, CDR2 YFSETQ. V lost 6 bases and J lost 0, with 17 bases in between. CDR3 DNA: TGCGCCAGCATCTGGCTAGCGTTGGTAAGCACAGATACGCAGTATTTT. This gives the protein CASIWLALVSTDTQYF.

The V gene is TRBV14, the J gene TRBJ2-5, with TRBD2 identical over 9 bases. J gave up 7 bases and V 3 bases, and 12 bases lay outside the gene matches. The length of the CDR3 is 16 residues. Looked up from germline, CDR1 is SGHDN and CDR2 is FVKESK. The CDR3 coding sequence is TGTGCCAGCAGCCACGCCCGACTAGCGGTATCGGGGACCCAGTACTTC. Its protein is CASSHARLAVSGTQYF.

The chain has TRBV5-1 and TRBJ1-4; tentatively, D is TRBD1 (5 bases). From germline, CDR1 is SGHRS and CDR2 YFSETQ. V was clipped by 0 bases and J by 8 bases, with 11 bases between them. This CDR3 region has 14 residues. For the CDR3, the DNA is TGCGCCAGCAGCTTGGCAGGGCCCGGGGAAAAACTGTTTTTT. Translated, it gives CASSLAGPGEKLFF.

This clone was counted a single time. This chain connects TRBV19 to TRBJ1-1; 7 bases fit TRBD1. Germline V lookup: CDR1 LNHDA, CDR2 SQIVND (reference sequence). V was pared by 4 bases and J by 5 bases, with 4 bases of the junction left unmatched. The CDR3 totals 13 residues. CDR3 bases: TGTGCCAGTAGTACGACAGGGTTAACTGAAGCTTTCTTT. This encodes CASSTTGLTEAFF.

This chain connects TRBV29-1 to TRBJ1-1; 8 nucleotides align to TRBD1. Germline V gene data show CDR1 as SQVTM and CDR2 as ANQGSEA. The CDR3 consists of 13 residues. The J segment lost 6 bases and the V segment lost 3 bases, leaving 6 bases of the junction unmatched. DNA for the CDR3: TGCAGCGTTGACGCGACAGGGGCGGCTGAAGCTTTCTTT. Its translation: CSVDATGAAEAFF.

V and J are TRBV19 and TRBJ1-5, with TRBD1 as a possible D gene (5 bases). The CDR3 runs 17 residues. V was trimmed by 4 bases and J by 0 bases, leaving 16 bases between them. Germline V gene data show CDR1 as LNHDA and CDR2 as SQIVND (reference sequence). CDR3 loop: CASSTPTLDNSNQPQHF. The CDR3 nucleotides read TGTGCCAGTAGTACCCCAACGTTGGACAATAGCAATCAGCCCCAGCATTTT.

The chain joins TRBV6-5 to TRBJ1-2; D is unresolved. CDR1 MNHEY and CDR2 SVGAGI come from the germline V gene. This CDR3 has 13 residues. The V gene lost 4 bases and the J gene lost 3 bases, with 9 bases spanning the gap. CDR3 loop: CASSSSPYYGYTF. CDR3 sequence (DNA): TGTGCCAGCAGTTCGTCTCCTTACTATGGCTACACCTTC.

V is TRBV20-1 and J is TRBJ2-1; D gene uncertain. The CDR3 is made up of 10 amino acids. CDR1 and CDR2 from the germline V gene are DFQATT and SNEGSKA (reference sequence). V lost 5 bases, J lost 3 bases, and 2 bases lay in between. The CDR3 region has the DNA TGCAGTGCTGACTACAATGAGCAGTTCTTC. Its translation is CSADYNEQFF.